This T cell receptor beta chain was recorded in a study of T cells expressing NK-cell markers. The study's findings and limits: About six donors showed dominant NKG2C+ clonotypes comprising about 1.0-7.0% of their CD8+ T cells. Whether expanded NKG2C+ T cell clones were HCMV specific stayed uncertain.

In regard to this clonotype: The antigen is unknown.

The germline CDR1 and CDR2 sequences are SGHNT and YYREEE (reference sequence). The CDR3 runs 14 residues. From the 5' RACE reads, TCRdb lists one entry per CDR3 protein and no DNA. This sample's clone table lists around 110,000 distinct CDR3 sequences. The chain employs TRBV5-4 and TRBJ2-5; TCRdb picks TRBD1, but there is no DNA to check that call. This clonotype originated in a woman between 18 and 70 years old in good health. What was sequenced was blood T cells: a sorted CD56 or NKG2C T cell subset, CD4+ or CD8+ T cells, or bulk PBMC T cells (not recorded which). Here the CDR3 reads CASSFGTHSQTQYF.